The 25 T cell receptor beta chains below were found in one sample sequenced in a study of CD8+ T cells in alopecia areata. Treatment here: oral pan-JAK inhibitor, 5-10 mg twice daily. Isolated RNA was reverse transcribed into cDNA used as the sequencing template. Measured with immunoSEQ multiplex PCR; TCRdb has only the in-frame clones, and not every one. This table has about 270,000 clones, over 45% appearing once. The sequencing here drew on CD4+ T cells sorted from blood, taken at week 52, from a patient treated with tofacitinib. The receptors shown here come from a human donor with alopecia areata.

This chain connects TRBV5-1 to TRBJ1-2, with TRBD1 as a possible D gene (5 bases). The V and J ends lost 0 bases and 7 bases respectively, with 10 bases between them. This CDR3 is built from 13 residues. CDR1 is SGHRS and CDR2 is YFSETQ in the germline V gene. The CDR3 spells CASSLVGLSGYTF. The CDR3, as DNA: TGCGCCAGCAGCTTGGTGGGGCTTTCTGGCTACACCTTC.

CDR3 protein: CASSSVGGSYGYTF. CDR3 DNA sequence: TGTGCCAGCAGCTCGGTCGGGGGTAGCTATGGCTACACCTTC. The rearrangement joins TRBV5-5 to TRBJ1-2, with D maybe TRBD1 (5 bases). The V end was cut by 3 bases, the J end by 4 bases, with 13 bases between. Germline CDR1 and CDR2: SGHKS and YYEKEE (reference sequence). This CDR3 comprises 14 residues. Together with reference TRBV5-5 and TRBJ1-2, the CDR3 gives the full variable domain: DAGVTQSPTHLIKTRGQQVTLRCSPISGHKSVSWYQQVLGQGPQFIFQYYEKEERGRGNFPDRFSARQFPNYSSELNVNALLLGDSALYLCASSSVGGSYGYTFGSGTRLTVV.

V gene TRBV7-8 combines with J gene TRBJ1-6; D unclear. V shed 2 bases and J shed 7 bases, with 12 bases lying between them. In germline, CDR1 is SGHVS, CDR2 FQNEAQ. The CDR3 has 15 residues. This chain's CDR3 is CASSLPSGNNSPLHF. DNA of the CDR3: TGTGCCAGCAGCTTACCGTCTGGTAACAATTCACCCCTCCACTTT.

This clone was seen more than once but under ten times. The rearrangement links TRBV29-1 to TRBJ2-7; 7 bases agree with TRBD2. CDR1 and CDR2 (germline): SQVTM, ANQGSEA. Trimming removed 6 bases from V and 2 bases from J; junction bases left unmatched: 1. The CDR3 is 11 residues long. CDR3 DNA sequence: TGCAGCGTGGCGGGAGCCTACGAGCAGTACTTC. This codes for CSVAGAYEQYF.

In its sample, this clone was seen once. J is TRBJ2-7 and V is TRBV12-5; D call uncertain. The germline V and J ends were trimmed by 0 bases and 3 bases, with 12 bases remaining between them. Germline CDR1 is LGHNT and CDR2 is FRNRAP. CDR3 size: 15 residues. CDR3 amino acids: CASGLVPTSSYEQYF. In DNA, the CDR3 is TGTGCTAGTGGTTTGGTACCGACTTCTAGCTACGAGCAGTACTTC.

This clone appeared a few times. The chain joins TRBV2 to TRBJ1-2, with unresolved D. Germline lookup yields CDR1 SNHLY and CDR2 FYNNEI. Trimming stripped 2 bases from V and 4 bases from J, with 11 bases between. This CDR3 is built from 14 residues. CDR3 coding DNA: TGTGCCAGCAGTGAACGAGCAGGTCGCTATGGCTACACCTTC. This codes for CASSERAGRYGYTF.

This clone appeared a few times. CDR3: CASSLWGSSYEQYF. CDR3 bases: TGTGCCAGCAGTTTATGGGGGAGCTCCTACGAGCAGTACTTC. This chain joins TRBV27 and TRBJ2-7; D could derive from TRBD1 or TRBD2 (5 bases each). Trimming left V 1 base short and J 0 bases short, with 7 bases between. CDR1 is MNHEY, CDR2 SMNVEV, per germline (reference sequence). The CDR3 runs to 14 residues.

The chain is built from TRBV9 and TRBJ2-1; 9 positions match TRBD1. Germline V gene data show CDR1 as SGDLS and CDR2 as YYNGEE. The CDR3 sequence is 13 residues long. V lost 4 bases, J lost 8 bases, and 4 bases stayed unmatched. The CDR3 sequence: CASSMGQGDEQFF. DNA of the CDR3: TGTGCCAGCAGCATGGGACAGGGTGATGAGCAGTTCTTC.

As for this clone: The junction departs from the called germline gene at one end, perhaps through a read error. At the DNA level, this CDR3 is encoded by other sequences in the same sample as well. The V gene is TRBV29-1, the J gene TRBJ1-2, with 7 bases fitting TRBD1. This CDR3 spans 12 amino acids. CDR1 and CDR2 from the germline V gene are SQVTM and ANQGSEA. Written as DNA, the CDR3 is TGCAGCGTCGAAGGGACAGCTTATGGCTACACCTTC. Amino acids: CSVEGTAYGYTF.

The J gene is TRBJ2-3, the V gene TRBV4-2; D is unclear. V lost 0 bases, J lost 6 bases, and 10 bases lay in between. Per the germline V gene, CDR1 is LGHNA and CDR2 is YNFKEQ. This CDR3 region has 14 residues. For the CDR3, the DNA is TGTGCCAGCAGCCAAGATCTGGGTCGGGATACGCAGTATTTT. Amino acid sequence: CASSQDLGRDTQYF.

The chain has TRBV19 and TRBJ2-5; D might be TRBD2 (6 bases). The V end lost 7 bases, the J end lost 4 bases, and 13 bases lay between the germline ends. CDR3 length: 13 residues. Per germline, CDR1 LNHDA and CDR2 SQIVND (reference sequence). Written as DNA, the CDR3 is TGTGCCAGTAAGGAGGAGGGGCGAGAGACCCAGTACTTC. This translates into CASKEEGRETQYF.

This clone appeared a single time. The chain recombines TRBV20-1 with TRBJ2-5; D is perhaps TRBD2 (5 bases). Between the trimmed V and J ends, which lost 0 bases and 14 bases, there was a span of 13 bases. Germline assignment: CDR1 DFQATT and CDR2 SNEGSKA (reference sequence). The CDR3 runs 11 residues. CDR3 amino acids: CSARDIRGVYF. The CDR3 region has the DNA TGCAGTGCTAGAGATATACGGGGTGTCTACTTC.

The genes are TRBV30 and TRBJ1-1; 8 nucleotides agree with TRBD1. Germline V gene data show CDR1 as GTSNPN and CDR2 as SVGIG (reference sequence). The CDR3 sequence is 17 residues long. The junction had 12 bases not matched to a gene; V was cut back by 3 bases and J by 0 bases. CDR3 residues: CAWRNPGQVFLNTEAFF. The CDR3 DNA is TGTGCCTGGAGAAACCCGGGACAGGTTTTTCTGAACACTGAAGCTTTCTTT.

This clone occurred many times. The rearrangement joins TRBV27 to TRBJ2-3; the D is unclear. The length of the CDR3 is 15 residues. Trimming cost V 6 bases and J 4 bases, with 17 bases left between them. Germline CDR1 and CDR2: MNHEY and SMNVEV (reference sequence). This CDR3 is CASRLATGRADTQYF. CDR3 nucleotide sequence: TGTGCCAGCAGACTGGCTACCGGGCGTGCAGATACGCAGTATTTT.

This chain connects TRBV5-6 to TRBJ2-7, with unresolved D. Germline CDR1 reads SGHDT; CDR2 reads YYEEEE. This CDR3 has 11 amino acids. The ends were cut back, 4 bases at V and 3 bases at J, with 5 bases in the middle. CDR3 sequence reads: CASSENYEQYF. CDR3 in DNA: TGTGCCAGCAGCGAAAACTACGAGCAGTACTTC.

The chain recombines TRBV6-5 with TRBJ2-3; no firm D call. The CDR3 is 14 residues long. Between the trimmed V and J ends, which lost 5 bases and 3 bases, there was a span of 12 bases. Germline lookup yields CDR1 MNHEY and CDR2 SVGAGI. The CDR3 nucleotides read TGTGCCAGCAGTGTTGGGGTGGGAACAGATACGCAGTATTTT. This gives the protein CASSVGVGTDTQYF.

This chain joins TRBV11-2 and TRBJ2-3, with D perhaps matching TRBD2 (6 bases). Germline V gene data show CDR1 as SGHAT and CDR2 as FQNNGV. The V and J ends lost 4 bases and 2 bases respectively, with 19 bases between them. The CDR3 is 17 amino acids. Here the CDR3 reads CASSSLRVGGATDTQYF. Here the CDR3 DNA reads TGTGCCAGCAGCTCCCTCCGGGTTGGCGGGGCCACAGATACGCAGTATTTT.

The V call is TRBV11-2, the J call TRBJ2-7, with D tentatively TRBD2 (5 bases). Germline V CDR1 and CDR2: SGHAT, FQNNGV. V gave up 6 bases and J gave up 3 bases, with 21 bases separating them. CDR3 length: 16 amino acids. The CDR3 DNA reads TGTGCCAGCAGGTTTGATCCCGGGGTACCGGGCTACGAGCAGTACTTC. As protein: CASRFDPGVPGYEQYF.

This clone was observed a single time. The CDR3 here is CASSLEAQNTEAFF. The CDR3 nucleotides are TGTGCCAGCAGCTTAGAAGCACAGAACACTGAAGCTTTCTTT. The V gene is TRBV13, the J gene TRBJ1-1, with D unclear. With 1 base removed from V and 1 base from J, the gap between germline ends came to 7 bases. This CDR3 has 14 residues. Germline lookup yields CDR1 PRHDT and CDR2 FYEKMQ (reference sequence).

V usage is TRBV13 and J usage is TRBJ2-5; 9 bases agree with TRBD2. CDR3 length: 17 amino acids. Germline V gives CDR1 PRHDT, CDR2 FYEKMQ (reference sequence). Trimming removed 3 bases from V and 5 bases from J; junction bases left unmatched: 13. The CDR3 sequence is CASSFRAGGRSVETQYF. Written as DNA, the CDR3 is TGTGCCAGCAGCTTTCGCGCGGGGGGGCGTTCAGTGGAGACCCAGTACTTC.

The chain employs TRBV9 and TRBJ2-5; 8 bases are a match to TRBD1. This CDR3 is 15 amino acids long. Germline assignment: CDR1 SGDLS and CDR2 YYNGEE. The V gene end was trimmed by 4 bases and the J gene end by 2 bases; junction bases not matched to a gene: 7. The CDR3 spells CASSFRDRPQETQYF. DNA for the CDR3: TGTGCCAGCAGCTTCCGGGACAGGCCACAAGAGACCCAGTACTTC.

This clone showed up just a few times. V gene TRBV4-1 combines with J gene TRBJ2-5; no definite D call. The germline CDR1 and CDR2 sequences are MGHRA and YSYEKL. There are 15 residues in the CDR3. Trimming took off 1 base at V and 0 bases at J, with 9 bases between the two ends. CDR3 sequence: CASSQGFRDQETQYF. CDR3 sequence (DNA): TGCGCCAGCAGCCAAGGATTTAGAGACCAAGAGACCCAGTACTTC.

This clone was counted between two and nine times. The rearrangement uses TRBV30 and TRBJ2-5, with unresolved D. CDR3 length: 13 amino acids. The V gene's germline CDR1 is GTSNPN and CDR2 SVGIG (reference sequence). The ends were cut back, 3 bases at V and 7 bases at J, with 15 bases in the middle. The CDR3 region has the DNA TGTGCCTGGAGCCCGGATCTCGTTGGGACCCAGTACTTC. Translated: CAWSPDLVGTQYF.

The chain joins TRBV4-2 to TRBJ2-5, with 9 nucleotides matching TRBD1. CDR1 is LGHNA and CDR2 is YNFKEQ in the germline V gene. Unmatched junction bases numbered 3, after V lost 4 bases and J lost 3 bases. The CDR3 extends over 14 amino acids. CDR3 DNA: TGTGCCAGCAGCCCCCGACAGGGGGAAGAGACCCAGTACTTC. It codes for CASSPRQGEETQYF.

V gene TRBV27 combines with J gene TRBJ2-7; 8 nucleotides align to TRBD1. The junction had 10 bases not matched to a gene; V was cut back by 6 bases and J by 0 bases. The CDR3 extends over 16 amino acids. Germline CDR1 and CDR2: MNHEY and SMNVEV (reference sequence). The CDR3 DNA is TGTGCCAGCAGAAAAGACAGGGGCGTCAGCTCCTACGAGCAGTACTTC. Translation: CASRKDRGVSSYEQYF.